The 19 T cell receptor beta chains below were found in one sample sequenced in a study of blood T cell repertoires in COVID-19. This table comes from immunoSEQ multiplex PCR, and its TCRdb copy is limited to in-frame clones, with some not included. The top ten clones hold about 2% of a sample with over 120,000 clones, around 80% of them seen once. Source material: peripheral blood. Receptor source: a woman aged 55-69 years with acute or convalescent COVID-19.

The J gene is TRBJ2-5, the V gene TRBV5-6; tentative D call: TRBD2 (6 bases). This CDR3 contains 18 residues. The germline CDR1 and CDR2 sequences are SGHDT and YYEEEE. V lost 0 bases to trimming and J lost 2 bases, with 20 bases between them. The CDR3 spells CASSLVLGGANIQETQYF. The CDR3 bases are TGTGCCAGCAGCTTGGTCCTGGGGGGAGCGAACATTCAAGAGACCCAGTACTTC.

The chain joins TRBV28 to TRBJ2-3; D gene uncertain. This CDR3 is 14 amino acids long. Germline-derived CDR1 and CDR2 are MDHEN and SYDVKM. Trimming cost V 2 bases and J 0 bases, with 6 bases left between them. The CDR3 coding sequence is TGTGCCAGCAGTTTAGTCAGTAGCACAGATACGCAGTATTTT. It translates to CASSLVSSTDTQYF.

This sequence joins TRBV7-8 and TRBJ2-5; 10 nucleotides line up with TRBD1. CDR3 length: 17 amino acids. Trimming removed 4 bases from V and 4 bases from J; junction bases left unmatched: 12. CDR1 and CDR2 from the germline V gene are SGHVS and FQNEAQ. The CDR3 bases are TGTGCCAGCAGCTCGACAGGGGGCTACTATTCAGCAGAGACCCAGTACTTC. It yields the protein CASSSTGGYYSAETQYF. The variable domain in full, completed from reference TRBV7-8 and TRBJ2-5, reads GAGVSQSPRYKVAKRGQDVALRCDPISGHVSLFWYQQALGQGPEFLTYFQNEAQLDKSGLPSDRFFAERPEGSVSTLKIQRTQQEDSAVYLCASSSTGGYYSAETQYFGPGTRLLVL.

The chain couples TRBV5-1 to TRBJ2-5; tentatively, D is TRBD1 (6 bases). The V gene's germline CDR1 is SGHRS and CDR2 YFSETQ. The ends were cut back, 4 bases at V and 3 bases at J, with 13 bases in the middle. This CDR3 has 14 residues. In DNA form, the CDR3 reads TGCGCCAGCAGCCTATATGGGGGCGAAGAGACCCAGTACTTC. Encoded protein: CASSLYGGEETQYF. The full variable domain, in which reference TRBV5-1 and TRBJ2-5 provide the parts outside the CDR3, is KAGVTQTPRYLIKTRGQQVTLSCSPISGHRSVSWYQQTPGQGLQFLFEYFSETQRNKGNFPGRFSGRQFSNSRSEMNVSTLELGDSALYLCASSLYGGEETQYFGPGTRLLVL.

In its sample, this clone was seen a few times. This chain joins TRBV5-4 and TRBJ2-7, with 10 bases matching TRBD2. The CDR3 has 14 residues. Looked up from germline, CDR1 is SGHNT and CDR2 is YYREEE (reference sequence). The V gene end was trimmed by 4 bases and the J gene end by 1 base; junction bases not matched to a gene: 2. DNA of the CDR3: TGTGCCAGCAGCCAGGGACTAGCGTCCTACGAGCAGTACTTC. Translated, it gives CASSQGLASYEQYF.

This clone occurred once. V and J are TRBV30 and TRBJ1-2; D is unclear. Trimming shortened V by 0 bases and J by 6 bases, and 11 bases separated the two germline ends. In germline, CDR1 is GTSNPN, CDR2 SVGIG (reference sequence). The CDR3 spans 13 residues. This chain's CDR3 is CAWSVQRGNGYTF. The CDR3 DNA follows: TGTGCCTGGAGTGTACAGCGGGGAAATGGCTACACCTTC.

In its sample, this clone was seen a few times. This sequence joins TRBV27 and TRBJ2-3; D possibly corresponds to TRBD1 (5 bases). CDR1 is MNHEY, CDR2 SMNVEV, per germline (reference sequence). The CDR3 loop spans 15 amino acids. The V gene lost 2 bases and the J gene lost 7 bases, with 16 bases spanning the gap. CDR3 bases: TGTGCCAGCAGTTTACAGGGCCCATACGGAAATACGCAGTATTTT. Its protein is CASSLQGPYGNTQYF.

The CDR3 reads CASSLSVTRRGITQYF. The CDR3 region has the DNA TGTGCCAGCAGCTTATCGGTGACGCGAAGGGGGATAACGCAGTATTTT. The chain combines TRBV11-2 with TRBJ2-3; D possibly corresponds to TRBD1 (6 bases). CDR3 length: 16 residues. Trimming left V 2 bases short and J 9 bases short, with 21 bases between. CDR1 and CDR2 from the germline V gene are SGHAT and FQNNGV.

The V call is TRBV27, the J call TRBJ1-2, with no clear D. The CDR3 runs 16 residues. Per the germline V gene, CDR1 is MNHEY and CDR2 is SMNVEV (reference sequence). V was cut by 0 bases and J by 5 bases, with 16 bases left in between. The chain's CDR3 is CASSLSRFEGWYGYTF. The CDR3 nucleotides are TGTGCCAGCAGTTTATCCAGGTTCGAAGGTTGGTATGGCTACACCTTC.

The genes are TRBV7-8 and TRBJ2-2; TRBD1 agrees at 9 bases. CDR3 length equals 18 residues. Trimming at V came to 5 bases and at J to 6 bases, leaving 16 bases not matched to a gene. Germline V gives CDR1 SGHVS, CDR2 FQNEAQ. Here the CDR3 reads CASSLFSSGTGYPGELFF. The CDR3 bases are TGTGCCAGCAGCCTCTTTAGCTCCGGGACAGGGTACCCCGGGGAGCTGTTTTTT.

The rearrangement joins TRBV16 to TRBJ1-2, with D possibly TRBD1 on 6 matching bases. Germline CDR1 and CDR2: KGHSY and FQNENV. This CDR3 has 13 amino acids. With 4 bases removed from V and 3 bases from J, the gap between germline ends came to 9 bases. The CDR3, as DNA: TGTGCCAGCAGCCCAGGGGTGGACTATGGCTACACCTTC. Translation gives CASSPGVDYGYTF.

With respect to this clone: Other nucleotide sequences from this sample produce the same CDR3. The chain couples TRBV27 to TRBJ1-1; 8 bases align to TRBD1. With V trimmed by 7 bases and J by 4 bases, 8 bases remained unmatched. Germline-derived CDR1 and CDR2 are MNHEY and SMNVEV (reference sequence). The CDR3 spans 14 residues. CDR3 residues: CASTTGGRITEAFF. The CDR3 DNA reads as TGTGCCAGCACCACAGGGGGAAGGATCACTGAAGCTTTCTTT.

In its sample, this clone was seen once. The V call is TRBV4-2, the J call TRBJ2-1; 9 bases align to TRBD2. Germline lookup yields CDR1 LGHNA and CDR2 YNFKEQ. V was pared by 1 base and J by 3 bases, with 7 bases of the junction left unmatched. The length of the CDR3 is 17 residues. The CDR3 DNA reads TGTGCCAGCAGCCAAGCGGATTCTAGCGGGGTCTACAATGAGCAGTTCTTC. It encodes CASSQADSSGVYNEQFF.

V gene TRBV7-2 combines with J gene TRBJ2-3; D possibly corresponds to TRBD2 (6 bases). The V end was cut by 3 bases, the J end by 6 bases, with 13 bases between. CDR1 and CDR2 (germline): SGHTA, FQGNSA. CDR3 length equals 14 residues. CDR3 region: CASSFRLGWDTQYF. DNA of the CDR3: TGTGCCAGCAGCTTCCGACTAGGATGGGATACGCAGTATTTT. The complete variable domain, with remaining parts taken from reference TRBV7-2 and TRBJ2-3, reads GAGVSQSPSNKVTEKGKDVELRCDPISGHTALYWYRQSLGQGLEFLIYFQGNSAPDKSGLPSDRFSAERTGGSVSTLTIQRTQQEDSAVYLCASSFRLGWDTQYFGPGTRLTVL.

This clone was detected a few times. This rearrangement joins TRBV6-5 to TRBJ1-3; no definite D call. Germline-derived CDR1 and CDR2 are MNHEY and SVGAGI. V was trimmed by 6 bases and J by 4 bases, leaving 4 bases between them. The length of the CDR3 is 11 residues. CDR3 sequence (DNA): TGTGCCAGCAGAGCCGGAAACACCATATATTTT. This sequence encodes CASRAGNTIYF.

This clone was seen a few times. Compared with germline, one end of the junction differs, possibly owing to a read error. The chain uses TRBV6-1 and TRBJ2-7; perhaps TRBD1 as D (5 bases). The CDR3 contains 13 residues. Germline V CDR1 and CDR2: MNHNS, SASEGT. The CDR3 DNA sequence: TGTGCCAGCAGAGAAGACAGATCCTACGAGCAGTACTTC. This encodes CASREDRSYEQYF.

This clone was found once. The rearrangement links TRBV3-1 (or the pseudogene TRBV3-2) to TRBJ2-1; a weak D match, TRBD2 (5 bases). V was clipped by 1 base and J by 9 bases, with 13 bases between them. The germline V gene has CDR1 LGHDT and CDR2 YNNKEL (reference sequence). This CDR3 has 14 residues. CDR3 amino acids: CASSQGLGRREQFF. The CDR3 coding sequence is TGTGCCAGCAGCCAAGGGTTGGGGAGACGTGAGCAGTTCTTC.

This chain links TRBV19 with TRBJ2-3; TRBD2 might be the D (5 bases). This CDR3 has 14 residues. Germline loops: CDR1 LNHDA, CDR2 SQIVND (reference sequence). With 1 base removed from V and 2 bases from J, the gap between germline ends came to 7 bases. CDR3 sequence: CASSIAGNTDTQYF. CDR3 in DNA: TGTGCCAGTAGTATAGCGGGGAACACAGATACGCAGTATTTT.

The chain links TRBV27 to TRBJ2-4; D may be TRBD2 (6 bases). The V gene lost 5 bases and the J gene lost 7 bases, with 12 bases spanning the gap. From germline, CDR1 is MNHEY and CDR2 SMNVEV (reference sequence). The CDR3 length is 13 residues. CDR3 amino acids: CASSLGGRNIQYF. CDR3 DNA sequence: TGTGCCAGCAGTCTAGGAGGGAGGAACATTCAGTACTTC.